These 25 T cell receptor beta chains were all obtained from the same sample, sequenced in a study of T-cell reconstitution after alpha-beta-depleted transplantation in children. During its preparation, the TCRbeta library received unique molecular identifiers. In TCRdb, the PCR reads were re-called with MiXCR into one record per CDR3 protein. This table has about 980,000 distinct CDR3 sequences, about 29% appearing once. The sample here was PBMCs, mostly from graft donor cells, taken 360 days after TCRalphabeta/CD19-depleted stem cell transplant. The source is a boy less than two years old who had a stem cell transplant for SCID, so the T cells may come from the graft donor.

The CDR3 loop reads CASSVDFGQKLPQFF. CDR3 coding DNA: TGTGCCAGCAGCGTAGATTTCGGACAGAAGCTCCCTCAGTTCTTC. The chain is built from TRBV9 and TRBJ2-1; perhaps TRBD1 as D (6 bases). Trimming removed 0 bases from V and 13 bases from J, with 20 bases in between. The CDR3 consists of 15 residues. From germline, CDR1 is SGDLS and CDR2 YYNGEE.

This clonotype was detected ten times or more. The genes are TRBV28 and TRBJ1-1; 8 nucleotides line up with TRBD1. The germline gives CDR1 MDHEN, CDR2 SYDVKM. J gave up 11 bases and V 5 bases, and 4 bases lay outside the gene matches. This CDR3 is 11 amino acids long. The CDR3 region is CASSTGGFAFF. As DNA, the CDR3 is TGTGCCAGCAGTACAGGGGGATTTGCTTTCTTT.

This clonotype came up many times. The V call is TRBV7-9, the J call TRBJ2-4, with D maybe TRBD1 (5 bases). The ends were cut back, 7 bases at V and 2 bases at J, with 15 bases in the middle. CDR3 length equals 15 residues. CDR1 and CDR2 from the germline V gene are SEHNR and FQNEAQ (reference sequence). The CDR3 region is CASTPIRVTKNIQYF. CDR3 DNA sequence: TGTGCCAGCACCCCAATCAGGGTTACCAAAAACATTCAGTACTTC.

This clonotype was counted between two and nine times. The V call is TRBV7-6, the J call TRBJ1-1; D is perhaps TRBD1 (6 bases). CDR1 is SGHVS, CDR2 FNYEAQ, per germline. Trimming cost V 5 bases and J 4 bases, with 11 bases left between them. The CDR3 is made up of 13 amino acids. CDR3: CASSQSGVTEAFF. DNA of the CDR3: TGTGCCAGCAGCCAATCAGGGGTCACTGAAGCTTTCTTT.

The rearrangement uses TRBV2 and TRBJ1-6, with D possibly matching TRBD1 (6 bases). Germline V CDR1 and CDR2: SNHLY, FYNNEI. There are 14 residues in the CDR3. Trimming took off 8 bases at V and 9 bases at J, with 17 bases between the two ends. The CDR3 DNA reads TGTGCCAGCTTACCTTACAGGGAGGCTTCACCCCTCCACTTT. Residues: CASLPYREASPLHF.

The chain is built from TRBV6-5 and TRBJ1-6; D is perhaps TRBD1 (6 bases). Germline V lookup: CDR1 MNHEY, CDR2 SVGAGI. The CDR3 is 12 amino acids. Between the trimmed V and J ends, which lost 8 bases and 9 bases, there was a span of 11 bases. The CDR3 DNA reads TGTGCCAGCGGACGAGGGGGTTCACCCCTCCACTTT. This translates into CASGRGGSPLHF.

This clonotype was observed a handful of times. V is TRBV6-2 or TRBV6-3 and J is TRBJ2-3, with 11 positions matching TRBD2. The CDR3 spans 19 residues. V was pared by 2 bases and J by 3 bases, with 13 bases of the junction left unmatched. In germline, CDR1 is MNHEY, CDR2 SVGEGT. The CDR3 sequence: CASSYAVAGGSKKTDTQYF. For the CDR3, the DNA is TGTGCCAGCAGTTACGCGGTAGCGGGGGGGTCAAAGAAAACAGATACGCAGTATTTT.

The J gene is TRBJ1-2, the V gene TRBV5-1; D unresolved. The germline V gene has CDR1 SGHRS and CDR2 YFSETQ. The CDR3 sequence is 15 residues long. The V and J ends lost 5 bases and 0 bases respectively, with 14 bases between them. The CDR3 nucleotides read TGCGCCAGCAGACCTACAGCTCGAACTAACTATGGCTACACCTTC. This codes for CASRPTARTNYGYTF.

This clonotype turned up a few times. V and J are TRBV12-3 or TRBV12-4 and TRBJ2-1; no definite D call. The CDR3 spans 13 residues. Trimming left V 7 bases short and J 0 bases short, with 7 bases between. The CDR3 coding sequence is TGTGCCAGCATCCCGGACTCCTACAATGAGCAGTTCTTC. Its protein product is CASIPDSYNEQFF.

The chain combines TRBV6-1 with TRBJ2-2, with a possible D match to TRBD2 (5 bases). The CDR3 spans 14 residues. Deletions cut 8 bases from V and 6 bases from J, with 16 bases between. The germline CDR1 and CDR2 sequences are MNHNS and SASEGT. The chain's CDR3 is CASLAYLDSGELFF. Written as DNA, the CDR3 is TGTGCCAGCCTAGCTTATCTTGATTCCGGGGAGCTGTTTTTT.

This clonotype appeared a few times. The V gene is TRBV29-1, the J gene TRBJ2-4; weak D call: TRBD2 (5 bases). CDR1 and CDR2 from the germline V gene are SQVTM and ANQGSEA. The CDR3 runs 11 residues. The CDR3 DNA reads as TGCGCGTCCGGGCTCGGGGACATTCAGTACTTC. Protein: CASGLGDIQYF.

The chain recombines TRBV5-1 with TRBJ2-1, with a tentative D call TRBD2 (5 bases). Germline CDR1 SGHRS, CDR2 YFSETQ. V was clipped by 5 bases and J by 6 bases, with 15 bases between them. The CDR3 spans 14 residues. CDR3 region: CASRSQREGNEQFF. Written as DNA, the CDR3 is TGCGCCAGCAGATCCCAGCGAGAGGGCAATGAGCAGTTCTTC.

This clonotype appeared a few times. This chain uses TRBV29-1 with TRBJ2-5, with D perhaps matching TRBD1 (5 bases). The CDR3 covers 12 residues. Germline-derived CDR1 and CDR2 are SQVTM and ANQGSEA. V gave up 5 bases and J gave up 2 bases, with 9 bases separating them. For the CDR3, the DNA is TGCAGCGTTCAGACAGCGCAAGAGACCCAGTACTTC. Its translation is CSVQTAQETQYF.

This rearrangement joins TRBV5-1 to TRBJ2-4; 11 bases line up with TRBD1. CDR3 size: 17 residues. Trimming removed 3 bases from V and 0 bases from J; junction bases left unmatched: 5. Germline CDR1 is SGHRS and CDR2 is YFSETQ. In DNA, the CDR3 is TGCGCCAGCAGCTCCGGGACAGGGGGATTAGCCAAAAACATTCAGTACTTC. Encoded protein: CASSSGTGGLAKNIQYF.

This clonotype was found many times. The junction departs from the called germline gene at one end, perhaps through a read error. V is TRBV5-1 and J is TRBJ2-2, with 10 bases fitting TRBD2. Germline-derived CDR1 and CDR2 are SGHRS and YFSETQ. CDR3 length equals 15 residues. The CDR3 is CASSLALAGTGELFF. In DNA, the CDR3 is TGCGCCAGCAGTTTGGCACTAGCGGGGACCGGGGAGCTGTTTTTT. The whole variable domain, filled in from reference TRBV5-1 and TRBJ2-2, reads KAGVTQTPRYLIKTRGQQVTLSCSPISGHRSVSWYQQTPGQGLQFLFEYFSETQRNKGNFPGRFSGRQFSNSRSEMNVSTLELGDSALYLCASSLALAGTGELFFGEGSRLTVL.

This clonotype was found once. This chain connects TRBV9 to TRBJ2-1; 16 bases line up with TRBD2. Germline V CDR1 and CDR2: SGDLS, YYNGEE. CDR3 size: 20 residues. V shed 1 base, J shed 0 bases, and the junction held 7 bases outside the gene matches. The CDR3 coding sequence is TGTGCCAGCAGCGTACGAGCGGGACTAGCGGGGGGGGGCTCCTACAATGAGCAGTTCTTC. As protein: CASSVRAGLAGGGSYNEQFF. The full variable domain, with the rest looked up from reference TRBV9 and TRBJ2-1, is DSGVTQTPKHLITATGQRVTLRCSPRSGDLSVYWYQQSLDQGLQFLIQYYNGEERAKGNILERFSAQQFPDLHSELNLSSLELGDSALYFCASSVRAGLAGGGSYNEQFFGPGTRLTVL.

This clonotype was recorded many times. The CDR3 bases are TGTGCCAGCAGTTTAGGGGCAGGGCCCCCCGGGGAGCTGTTTTTT. Amino acids: CASSLGAGPPGELFF. The rearrangement uses TRBV12-3 or TRBV12-4 and TRBJ2-2; tentatively, D is TRBD1 (5 bases). The CDR3 spans 15 residues. V gave up 1 base and J gave up 6 bases, with 12 bases separating them.

This clonotype came up a few times. The chain recombines TRBV7-3 with TRBJ2-1; D tentatively fits TRBD1 or TRBD2 (5 bases each). Germline V gene lookup returns CDR1 SGHTA and CDR2 FQGTGA. The length of the CDR3 is 14 residues. Trimming shortened V by 5 bases and J by 3 bases, and 11 bases separated the two germline ends. The CDR3 DNA reads as TGTGCCAGCAGCCCCGAGGGGCTCTACAATGAGCAGTTCTTC. Its protein product is CASSPEGLYNEQFF.

The gene calls are TRBV28 and TRBJ1-5; 9 positions agree with TRBD1. The CDR3 has 16 residues. J was trimmed by 7 bases and V by 4 bases; bases with no gene match: 11. CDR1 is MDHEN, CDR2 SYDVKM, per germline. The CDR3 protein is CASSYRDRDPGQPQHF. CDR3 in DNA: TGTGCCAGCAGTTACCGGGACAGGGATCCAGGGCAGCCCCAGCATTTT.

This clonotype was picked up a small number of times. The gene calls are TRBV20-1 and TRBJ2-5; unclear D gene. CDR1 and CDR2 (germline): DFQATT, SNEGSKA (reference sequence). This CDR3 comprises 12 residues. V was cut by 8 bases and J by 4 bases, with 14 bases left in between. The CDR3 sequence: CSKTGPTETQYF. In DNA form, the CDR3 reads TGCAGTAAGACGGGCCCAACAGAGACCCAGTACTTC.

V usage is TRBV20-1 and J usage is TRBJ1-5; no firm D call. In germline, CDR1 is DFQATT, CDR2 SNEGSKA (reference sequence). The CDR3 is made up of 15 amino acids. Trimming took 1 base from V and 3 from J, leaving 13 bases between them. The CDR3 coding sequence is TGCAGTGCTAGAGTTGGGGAAGCTAACAATCAGCCCCAGCATTTT. Translated: CSARVGEANNQPQHF.

The chain combines TRBV20-1 with TRBJ2-3; D not resolved. The CDR3 sequence is 13 residues long. Germline V lookup: CDR1 DFQATT, CDR2 SNEGSKA (reference sequence). V was trimmed by 5 bases and J by 1 base, leaving 10 bases between them. CDR3 DNA sequence: TGCAGTGCTCCTGCCACACGCACAGATACGCAGTATTTT. Translating it yields CSAPATRTDTQYF.

The V call is TRBV5-1, the J call TRBJ2-3; either TRBD1 or TRBD2 may fit D (6 bases each). Trimming took off 1 base at V and 6 bases at J, with 15 bases between the two ends. The CDR3 length is 15 residues. Germline CDR1 and CDR2: SGHRS and YFSETQ. The CDR3 region is CASSLRRRDIDTQYF. The DNA for the CDR3 is TGCGCCAGCAGCTTGAGAAGGCGGGACATTGATACGCAGTATTTT.

The sample holds many counts of this clonotype. The V and J genes are TRBV12-3 or TRBV12-4 and TRBJ1-3, with 7 bases lining up with TRBD1. V shed 6 bases and J 3 bases; nucleotides not matched to a gene: 2. The CDR3 is made up of 13 amino acids. The CDR3 sequence is CASSRGYGNTIYF. CDR3 DNA sequence: TGTGCCAGCAGCAGGGGGTATGGAAACACCATATATTTT.

V gene TRBV10-3 combines with J gene TRBJ2-1; 9 bases are a match to TRBD1. In germline, CDR1 is ENHRY, CDR2 SYGVKD. The CDR3 sequence is 16 residues long. J was trimmed by 2 bases and V by 6 bases; bases with no gene match: 8. CDR3 sequence: CAIRSLQGATYNEQFF. The DNA for the CDR3 is TGTGCCATCAGATCCTTACAGGGGGCAACCTACAATGAGCAGTTCTTC.